This record looks at one T cell receptor (beta chain) sequence and its context. The antigen it recognizes is unknown. Base qualities are missing; no much larger clone stands one base away. These data come from a study of T-cell memory formation after mild COVID-19 (dated by TCRdb to the early 2020s). The study in broad terms: TCR sequence clusters from the two donors were found to be largely donor specific. In a couple of donors, T-cell clones that expanded and contracted after mild COVID-19 were tracked by sequencing TCRalpha and TCRbeta repertoires over time. Two young, previously healthy adult volunteers, one female and one male, were included in the cohort.

Here is what the overall study found, with its caveats: The study included only two mild cases, and larger cohorts that include severe cases with pre-infection samples were judged to be necessary. Whether the second-wave clones peaking on day 37 were SARS-CoV-2 specific was not confirmed. Contracting CD4+ clones were found mainly in CM and EM memory subsets, while CD8+ clones were enriched in EMRA. From day 15 to 85, contracting clones showed balanced CD4/CD8 phenotypes, whereas a second wave of clones that expanded from day 15 to 37 leaned towards CD4+. Some responding clones were detected in pre-infection memory, which suggested that pre-existing cross-reactive memory T cells had joined the SARS-CoV-2 response.

CDR1 and CDR2, per the germline V gene (reference sequence), are LGHDT and YNNKEL. CDR3 length: 16 amino acids, cysteine to phenylalanine. Here the CDR3 DNA is all that survives: 48 bases in frame from base 1. Relative to germline, V is 1 base shorter and J is 0 bases shorter, with 7 bases between their ends. The listed sequencing device is Illumina NovaSeq 6000. TCRalpha and TCRbeta cDNA libraries were constructed by 5'RACE with constant-segment primers, with sample barcodes and unique molecular identifiers being introduced. RNA was extracted from every sample with Trizol reagent. Libraries were amplified in two PCR steps, with a second sample barcode and Illumina TruSeq adapters added in the second step. Sequencing of the libraries was done on an Illumina NovaSeq, producing 2 x 150 bp paired-end reads. From the authors' description of their analysis: With migec v1.2.7, reads were demultiplexed and then collapsed into UMI-guided consensus sequences. Using mixcr v2.1.11, UMI consensuses were aligned to TRA and TRB V and J templates and then assembled into clonotypes. Clonotypes were classified as expanded or contracted when called significant by both edgeR and NoisET, with noise models trained on biological replicates. For edgeR calls, a false discovery rate-adjusted p below 0.01 and a log2 fold-change threshold of 1 were applied. As an exploratory analysis of dynamics, max-normalized trajectories of the 1000 most abundant clonotypes were examined with PCA combined with hierarchical clustering. Each responding clone was given a CD4 or CD8 phenotype based on the CD4+ and CD8+ repertoires, which had been sequenced separately. The public reads were reprocessed in TCRdb via fastp at Q25 and MiXCR, keeping in-frame beta chains. Each entry merges the rows of one CDR3 protein and shows their most common DNA and genes. TCRdb, not the authors, supplied the V and J calls. Here the sample has 35,000 to 50,000 distinct CDR3 sequences; roughly 6.1% occur a single time. About 0.81% of the sample goes to the ten largest clones.

Ficoll-Paque density gradient centrifugation was used to isolate PBMCs. This TCR came from an adult who had mild COVID-19 (a few samples of this study predate the infection). The sample titles of this study are shuffled in the database, so cell type and time point are left out. Sequenced material: PBMCs or a T cell subset sorted from them (not recorded which). The V and J segments used are TRBV3-1 and TRBJ1-6; no D segment can be confidently identified. DNA sequence: TGTGCCAGCAGCCAAGTTGGGTTCTCCTATAATTCACCCCTCCACTTT. Translated, it reads CASSQVGFSYNSPLHF.